One sample yielded the 24 T cell receptor beta chains listed below, sequenced in a study of blood T cell repertoires in COVID-19. Profiling relied on immunoSEQ multiplex PCR, and the TCRdb table lists in-frame clones only, not all of them. This table has 150,000 to 200,000 clones, more than 80% appearing once. The sequenced sample was peripheral blood. These receptors came from a human donor in a cohort sampled during active COVID-19.

This chain connects TRBV4-3 to TRBJ2-1, with TRBD2 matching 8 bases. CDR3 length equals 18 residues. Trimming at V came to 1 base and at J to 0 bases, leaving 8 bases not matched to a gene. Germline values: CDR1 LGHNA, CDR2 YSLEER. In DNA, the CDR3 is TGCGCCAGCAGCCAAGTCCCTCAGCGGGGGAGCTCCTACAATGAGCAGTTCTTC. This translates into CASSQVPQRGSSYNEQFF.

The chain links TRBV28 to TRBJ2-7; D is perhaps TRBD1 (5 bases). The germline gives CDR1 MDHEN, CDR2 SYDVKM. This CDR3 is built from 14 residues. V lost 3 bases, J lost 7 bases, and 16 bases lay in between. CDR3 bases: TGTGCCAGCAGTTTTTCCGGTGGGGCTAGTGAGCAGTACTTC. Protein sequence: CASSFSGGASEQYF.

Here the CDR3 DNA reads TGTGCCAGCTCACCACCAAACGGGGTAGATTGGGATCAAGAGACCCAGTACTTC. Translated: CASSPPNGVDWDQETQYF. The J gene is TRBJ2-5, the V gene TRBV18; possibly TRBD2 for D (5 bases). In germline, CDR1 is KGHSH, CDR2 LQKENI. The CDR3 has 18 residues. V lost 0 bases and J lost 2, with 19 bases in between.

This clone has only one observation. The CDR3 region is CASNPRVPGTDTQYF. In DNA, the CDR3 is TGTGCCAGCAATCCGCGGGTGCCTGGCACAGATACGCAGTATTTT. This chain links TRBV6-6 with TRBJ2-3; TRBD2 might be the D (5 bases). Germline loops: CDR1 MNHNY, CDR2 SVGAGI (reference sequence). The CDR3 is 15 residues long. The ends were cut back, 7 bases at V and 1 base at J, with 15 bases in the middle.

The chain is built from TRBV11-2 and TRBJ2-5, with D perhaps TRBD2 (6 bases). The length of the CDR3 is 14 residues. The V end was cut by 1 base, the J end by 4 bases, with 10 bases between. The germline V gene has CDR1 SGHAT and CDR2 FQNNGV. The CDR3 is CASSLVGTRETQYF. DNA of the CDR3: TGTGCCAGCAGCTTAGTGGGGACTCGAGAGACCCAGTACTTC.

The chain combines TRBV6-5 with TRBJ2-5; D is perhaps TRBD2 (6 bases). Trimming took 6 bases from V and 4 from J, leaving 18 bases between them. The CDR3 covers 15 residues. Germline assignment: CDR1 MNHEY and CDR2 SVGAGI. CDR3 amino acids: CASRAEGRPGETQYF. DNA of the CDR3: TGTGCCAGCAGGGCGGAAGGGAGGCCCGGAGAGACCCAGTACTTC.

This rearrangement joins TRBV7-9 to TRBJ1-4; a possible D gene is TRBD1 (5 bases). CDR1 and CDR2 (germline): SEHNR, FQNEAQ (reference sequence). Trimming took 0 bases from V and 4 from J, leaving 12 bases between them. This CDR3 is 16 amino acids long. CDR3 DNA: TGTGCCAGCAGCTTAGCGCTTTGGACAAGTAATGAAAAACTGTTTTTT. Translating gives CASSLALWTSNEKLFF. Full variable domain (remainder filled in from reference TRBV7-9 and TRBJ1-4): DTGVSQNPRHKITKRGQNVTFRCDPISEHNRLYWYRQTLGQGPEFLTYFQNEAQLEKSRLLSDRFSAERPKGSFSTLEIQRTEQGDSAMYLCASSLALWTSNEKLFFGSGTQLSVL.

This clone is medium-sized in the sample. The chain joins TRBV6-2 or TRBV6-3 to TRBJ1-5; 11 bases agree with TRBD1. Looked up from germline, CDR1 is MNHEY and CDR2 is SVGEGT. The CDR3 totals 15 residues. Trimming removed 4 bases from V and 7 bases from J; junction bases left unmatched: 6. The CDR3 nucleotides read TGTGCCAGCAGTTCTATGGGACAGGGGGTGCAGCCCCAGCATTTT. Its translation is CASSSMGQGVQPQHF.

The V and J genes are TRBV7-8 and TRBJ2-1, with 8 bases fitting TRBD2. The germline V gene has CDR1 SGHVS and CDR2 FQNEAQ. V trimming: 5 bases; J trimming: 3 bases; junction bases outside the gene matches: 6. CDR3 length equals 15 residues. This CDR3 is CASSTTGTSYNEQFF. The CDR3 DNA is TGTGCCAGCAGCACGACCGGGACTAGCTACAATGAGCAGTTCTTC.

This clone was counted a single time. V and J are TRBV27 and TRBJ2-1; 9 bases are shared with TRBD1. Germline loops: CDR1 MNHEY, CDR2 SMNVEV (reference sequence). This CDR3 region has 11 residues. Trimming at V came to 8 bases and at J to 10 bases, leaving 3 bases not matched to a gene. The CDR3 protein is CASSDRGEQFF. CDR3 sequence (DNA): TGTGCCAGCTCGGACAGGGGCGAGCAGTTCTTC.

The chain employs TRBV7-2 and TRBJ2-1; TRBD2 matches 8 bases. The J segment lost 1 base and the V segment lost 0 bases, leaving 5 bases of the junction unmatched. The CDR3 sequence is 17 residues long. Germline loops: CDR1 SGHTA, CDR2 FQGNSA. CDR3 DNA sequence: TGTGCCAGCAGCTTAGCGCACGGCGGGGGGTCCTACAATGAGCAGTTCTTC. Amino acids: CASSLAHGGGSYNEQFF.

The rearrangement uses TRBV18 and TRBJ1-6; D is ambiguous. Germline V gene sequence: CDR1 KGHSH, CDR2 LQKENI. The CDR3 covers 14 residues. Trimming took off 4 bases at V and 6 bases at J, with 10 bases between the two ends. Here the CDR3 DNA reads TGTGCCAGCTCACTTCGGGTGGTTAATTCACCCCTCCACTTT. Translating gives CASSLRVVNSPLHF.

The chain has TRBV7-8 and TRBJ1-2; 9 bases fit TRBD1. The CDR3 loop spans 14 amino acids. Looked up from germline, CDR1 is SGHVS and CDR2 is FQNEAQ. Trimming took 4 bases from V and 7 from J; bases not matched to a gene: 7. CDR3 sequence (DNA): TGTGCCAGCAGCTCGGGACAGGGTTCGGGTGGCTACACCTTC. This gives the protein CASSSGQGSGGYTF.

The J gene is TRBJ2-2, the V gene TRBV9; 9 bases map to TRBD2. The CDR3 length is 15 residues. The trim removed 4 bases at V and 4 bases at J, leaving 5 bases unmatched. Germline V gene sequence: CDR1 SGDLS, CDR2 YYNGEE. CDR3 sequence reads: CASSFSGGSTGELFF. The CDR3 DNA sequence: TGTGCCAGCAGCTTTAGCGGGGGTAGCACCGGGGAGCTGTTTTTT. Looking up the rest from reference TRBV9 and TRBJ2-2 gives the full variable domain: DSGVTQTPKHLITATGQRVTLRCSPRSGDLSVYWYQQSLDQGLQFLIQYYNGEERAKGNILERFSAQQFPDLHSELNLSSLELGDSALYFCASSFSGGSTGELFFGEGSRLTVL.

The chain has TRBV5-1 and TRBJ2-4; D is possibly TRBD1 (6 bases). The V end lost 4 bases, the J end lost 3 bases, and 14 bases lay between the germline ends. CDR1 SGHRS and CDR2 YFSETQ come from the germline V gene. The CDR3 extends over 15 amino acids. The CDR3 nucleotides read TGCGCCAGCAGCACGGGGACACTTCTCAAAAACATTCAGTACTTC. As protein: CASSTGTLLKNIQYF.

This chain joins TRBV6-5 and TRBJ2-7, with 7 bases identical to TRBD1. This CDR3 has 15 amino acids. J was trimmed by 7 bases and V by 0 bases; bases with no gene match: 9. CDR1 is MNHEY, CDR2 SVGAGI, per germline. CDR3 nucleotide sequence: TGTGCCAGCAGTTACTCTGGGACAGTGAAAGGAGAGCAGTACTTC. It codes for CASSYSGTVKGEQYF.

In DNA form, the CDR3 reads TGTGCCAGCAGCTTAGGCGACAGGGGTCAGATGAACACTGAAGCTTTCTTT. Translation: CASSLGDRGQMNTEAFF. The V and J genes are TRBV7-8 and TRBJ1-1, with 8 bases matching TRBD1. The CDR3 spans 17 residues. V shed 1 base and J 0 bases; nucleotides not matched to a gene: 7. Germline CDR1 is SGHVS and CDR2 is FQNEAQ.

The chain carries TRBV18 and TRBJ1-5; a possible D gene is TRBD1 (6 bases). CDR3 size: 15 residues. Trimming removed 3 bases at V and 6 bases at J, with 15 bases between. Per germline, CDR1 KGHSH and CDR2 LQKENI. Here the CDR3 reads CASSPGQGRVQPQHF. For the CDR3, the DNA is TGTGCCAGCTCACCGGGGCAGGGGCGGGTTCAGCCCCAGCATTTT.

This chain links TRBV11-2 with TRBJ2-5; 9 bases agree with TRBD1. The V gene's germline CDR1 is SGHAT and CDR2 FQNNGV. V was pared by 5 bases and J by 1 base, with 5 bases of the junction left unmatched. The CDR3 has 15 amino acids. CDR3 amino acids: CASSTGQGSQETQYF. CDR3 bases: TGTGCCAGCAGCACGGGACAGGGAAGCCAAGAGACCCAGTACTTC.

The rearrangement links TRBV18 to TRBJ1-1; D ambiguous. CDR1 and CDR2 (germline): KGHSH, LQKENI. The CDR3 runs to 15 residues. The V gene lost 0 bases and the J gene lost 1 base, with 9 bases spanning the gap. In DNA form, the CDR3 reads TGTGCCAGCTCACCACCGTCCGGAGCGAACACTGAAGCTTTCTTT. Amino acid sequence: CASSPPSGANTEAFF.

The V gene is TRBV20-1, the J gene TRBJ2-2; TRBD2 might be the D (6 bases). The CDR3 is made up of 14 amino acids. The germline V and J ends were trimmed by 3 bases and 6 bases, with 14 bases remaining between them. Germline V gene sequence: CDR1 DFQATT, CDR2 SNEGSKA (reference sequence). The CDR3 DNA sequence: TGCAGTGCTAGTAGCAGGGCTAGCGCCGGGGAGCTGTTTTTT. Translating it yields CSASSRASAGELFF.

J is TRBJ2-1 and V is TRBV15, with D perhaps matching TRBD1 (6 bases). This CDR3 region has 18 residues. Germline lookup yields CDR1 LNHNV and CDR2 YYDKDF (reference sequence). V lost 0 bases and J 0 bases, leaving 15 bases between the germline ends. The CDR3 DNA follows: TGTGCCACCAGCAGAGATCCCTCAACAGGGAACTCCTACAATGAGCAGTTCTTC. Translating it yields CATSRDPSTGNSYNEQFF.

This chain links TRBV4-3 with TRBJ1-2, with 12 bases identical to TRBD1. Germline V gene lookup returns CDR1 LGHNA and CDR2 YSLEER. The CDR3 sequence is 16 residues long. The V and J ends lost 4 bases and 4 bases, in that order; junction bases with no gene match: 7. CDR3 coding DNA: TGCGCCAGCAGCCGCACCGGGACAGGGGGCACCTATGGCTACACCTTC. Translation gives CASSRTGTGGTYGYTF.

The chain carries TRBV29-1 and TRBJ2-2, with TRBD1 as a possible D gene (5 bases). Germline V gene lookup returns CDR1 SQVTM and CDR2 ANQGSEA. Deletions cut 3 bases from V and 7 bases from J, with 9 bases between. The CDR3 has 12 amino acids. CDR3 loop: CSVDLGVGELFF. The CDR3 DNA is TGCAGCGTTGACCTAGGGGTCGGGGAGCTGTTTTTT.